Here is one TCR beta chain with its context. Its antigen is not identified. The data were obtained in a study of cytomegalovirus exposure and HLA in healthy donors. Turning to the study itself: A later analysis reported the 120 or so validation repertoires used the same platform as the approximately 650 first-cohort repertoires.

After removal of 0 bases from V and 7 bases from J, the junction contained 11 bases not matched to a gene. Germline V gene lookup returns CDR1 SGHRS and CDR2 YFSETQ. The CDR3 covers 18 residues. The study's findings and limits: A few chains tied to CMV proved CMV antigen-specific in vitro. TCR beta chains numbering 164 were designated cytomegalovirus-associated.

The method was immunoSEQ multiplex PCR; TCRdb's version includes in-frame clones alone and lacks a portion of them. The table has 86,000 or so clones, about 96% seen once. The source of this sequence is a man aged 18 to 30 in good health and CMV-seropositive. The chain is built from TRBV5-1 and TRBJ2-1, with TRBD2 matching over 12 bases. The sequencing sample was made of PBMCs. CDR3 in amino acids: CASSLAWTSGTARNEQFF. DNA of the CDR3: TGCGCCAGCAGCTTGGCCTGGACTAGCGGGACCGCGCGGAATGAGCAGTTCTTC.